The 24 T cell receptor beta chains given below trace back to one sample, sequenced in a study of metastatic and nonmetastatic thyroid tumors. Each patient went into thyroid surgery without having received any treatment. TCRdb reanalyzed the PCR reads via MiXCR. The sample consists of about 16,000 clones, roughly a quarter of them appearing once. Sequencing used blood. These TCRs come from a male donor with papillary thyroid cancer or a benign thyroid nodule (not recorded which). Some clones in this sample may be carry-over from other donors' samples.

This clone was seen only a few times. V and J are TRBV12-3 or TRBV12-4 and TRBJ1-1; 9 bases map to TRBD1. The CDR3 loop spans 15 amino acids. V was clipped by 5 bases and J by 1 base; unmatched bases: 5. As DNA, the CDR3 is TGTGCCAGCAGTGAAAGGACAGGGGAGAACACTGAAGCTTTCTTT. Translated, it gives CASSERTGENTEAFF.

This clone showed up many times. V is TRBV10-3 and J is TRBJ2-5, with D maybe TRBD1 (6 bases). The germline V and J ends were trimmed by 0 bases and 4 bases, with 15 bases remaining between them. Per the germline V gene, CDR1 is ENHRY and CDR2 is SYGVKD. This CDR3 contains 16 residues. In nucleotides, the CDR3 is TGTGCCATCAGTGAGTCTAAGACAGGTGATTTAGAGACCCAGTACTTC. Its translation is CAISESKTGDLETQYF.

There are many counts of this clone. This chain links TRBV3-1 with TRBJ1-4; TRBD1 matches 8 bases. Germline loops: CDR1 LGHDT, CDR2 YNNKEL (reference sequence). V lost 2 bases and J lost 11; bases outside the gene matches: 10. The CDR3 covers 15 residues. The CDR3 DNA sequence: TGTGCCAGCAGCCAAAGGACAGGGTCTCTTCTTAAACTGTTTTTT. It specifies CASSQRTGSLLKLFF.

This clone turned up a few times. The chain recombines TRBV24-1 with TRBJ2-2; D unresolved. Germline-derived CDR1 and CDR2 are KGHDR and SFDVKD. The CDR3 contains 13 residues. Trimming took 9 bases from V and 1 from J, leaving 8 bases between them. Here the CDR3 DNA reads TGTGCCACCCATTCAGGGAACACCGGGGAGCTGTTTTTT. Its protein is CATHSGNTGELFF.

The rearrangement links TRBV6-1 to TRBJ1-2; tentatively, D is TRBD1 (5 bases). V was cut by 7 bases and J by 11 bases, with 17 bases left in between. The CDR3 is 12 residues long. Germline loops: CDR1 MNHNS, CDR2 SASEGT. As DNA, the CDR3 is TGTGCCAGCATGGCCCGACAGTTAAGTTACACCTTC. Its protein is CASMARQLSYTF.

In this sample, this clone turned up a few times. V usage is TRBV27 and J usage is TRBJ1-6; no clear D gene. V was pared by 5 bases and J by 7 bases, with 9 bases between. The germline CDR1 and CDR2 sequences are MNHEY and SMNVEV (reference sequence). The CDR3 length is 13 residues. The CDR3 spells CASSPQRNSPLHF. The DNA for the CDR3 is TGTGCCAGCAGTCCCCAGAGGAATTCACCCCTCCACTTT.

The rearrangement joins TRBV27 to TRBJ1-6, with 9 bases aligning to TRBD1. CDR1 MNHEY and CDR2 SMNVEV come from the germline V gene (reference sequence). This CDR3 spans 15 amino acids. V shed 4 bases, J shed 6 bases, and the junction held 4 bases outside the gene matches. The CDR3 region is CASSSPGQGNSPLHF. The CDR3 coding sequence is TGTGCCAGCAGTTCTCCGGGACAGGGTAATTCACCCCTCCACTTT.

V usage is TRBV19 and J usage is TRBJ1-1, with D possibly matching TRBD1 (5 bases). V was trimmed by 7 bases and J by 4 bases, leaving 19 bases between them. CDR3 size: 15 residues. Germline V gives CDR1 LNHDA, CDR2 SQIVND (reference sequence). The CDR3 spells CASMLGSFGGTEAFF. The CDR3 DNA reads TGTGCCAGTATGTTGGGGTCCTTCGGGGGCACTGAAGCTTTCTTT.

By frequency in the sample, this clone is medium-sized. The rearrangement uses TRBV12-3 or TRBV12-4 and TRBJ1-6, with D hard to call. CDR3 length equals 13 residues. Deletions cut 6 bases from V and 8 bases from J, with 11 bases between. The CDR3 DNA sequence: TGTGCCAGCAGCCGTGACGGAGATTCACCCCTCCACTTT. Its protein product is CASSRDGDSPLHF.

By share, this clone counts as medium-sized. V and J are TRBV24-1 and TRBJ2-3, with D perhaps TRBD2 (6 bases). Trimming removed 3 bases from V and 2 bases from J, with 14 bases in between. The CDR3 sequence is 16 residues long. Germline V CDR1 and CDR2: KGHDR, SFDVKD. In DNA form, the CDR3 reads TGTGCCACCAGTGATAGCCGGGACTCATTCACAGATACGCAGTATTTT. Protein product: CATSDSRDSFTDTQYF.

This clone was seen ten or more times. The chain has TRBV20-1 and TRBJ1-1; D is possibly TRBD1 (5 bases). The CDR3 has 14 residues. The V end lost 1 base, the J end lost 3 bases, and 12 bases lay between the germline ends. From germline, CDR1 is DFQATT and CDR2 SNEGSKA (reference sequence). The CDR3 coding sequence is TGCAGTGCTAGAGGGGCTGGGGGGGACACTGAAGCTTTCTTT. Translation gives CSARGAGGDTEAFF.

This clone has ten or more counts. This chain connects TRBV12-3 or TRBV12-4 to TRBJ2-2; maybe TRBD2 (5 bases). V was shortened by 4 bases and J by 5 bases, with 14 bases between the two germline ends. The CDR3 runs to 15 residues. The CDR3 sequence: CASSSGIPRTGELFF. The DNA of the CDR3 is TGTGCCAGCAGTTCCGGGATCCCTAGGACCGGGGAGCTGTTTTTT.

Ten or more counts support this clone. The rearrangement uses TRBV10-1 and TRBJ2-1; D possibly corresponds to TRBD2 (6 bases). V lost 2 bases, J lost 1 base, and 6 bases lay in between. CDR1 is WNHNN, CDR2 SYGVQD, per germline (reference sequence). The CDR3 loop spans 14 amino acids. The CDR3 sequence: CASSERESYNEQFF. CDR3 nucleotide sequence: TGCGCCAGCAGTGAGCGGGAGTCCTACAATGAGCAGTTCTTC.

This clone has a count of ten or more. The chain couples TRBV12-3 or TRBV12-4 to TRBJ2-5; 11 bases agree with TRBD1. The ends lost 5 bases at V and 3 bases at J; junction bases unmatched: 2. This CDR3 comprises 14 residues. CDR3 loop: CASSGDRGEETQYF. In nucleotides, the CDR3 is TGTGCCAGCAGTGGGGACAGGGGGGAAGAGACCCAGTACTTC.

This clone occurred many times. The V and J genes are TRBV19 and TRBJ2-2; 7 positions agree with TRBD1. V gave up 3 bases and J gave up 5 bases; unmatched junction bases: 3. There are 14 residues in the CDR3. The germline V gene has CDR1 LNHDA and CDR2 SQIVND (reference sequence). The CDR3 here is CASSMTGKTGELFF. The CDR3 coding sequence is TGTGCCAGTAGTATGACAGGGAAAACCGGGGAGCTGTTTTTT.

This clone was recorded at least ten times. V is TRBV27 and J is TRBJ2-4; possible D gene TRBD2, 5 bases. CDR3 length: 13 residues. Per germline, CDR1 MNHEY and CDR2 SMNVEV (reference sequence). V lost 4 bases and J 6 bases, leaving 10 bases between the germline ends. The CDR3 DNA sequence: TGTGCCAGCAGTTGGACTTTCGGAAACATTCAGTACTTC. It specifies CASSWTFGNIQYF.

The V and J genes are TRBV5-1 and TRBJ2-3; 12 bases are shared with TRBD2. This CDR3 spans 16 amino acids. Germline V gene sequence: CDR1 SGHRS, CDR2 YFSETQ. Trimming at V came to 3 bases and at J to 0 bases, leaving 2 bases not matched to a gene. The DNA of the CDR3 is TGCGCCAGCAGCTCAGGGACTAGCGGGAGCACAGATACGCAGTATTTT. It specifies CASSSGTSGSTDTQYF.

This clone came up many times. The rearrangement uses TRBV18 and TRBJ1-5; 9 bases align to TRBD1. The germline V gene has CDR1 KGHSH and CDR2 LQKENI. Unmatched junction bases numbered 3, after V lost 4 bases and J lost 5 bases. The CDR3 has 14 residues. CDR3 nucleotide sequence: TGTGCCAGCTCACGGACAGGGGTGGATCAGCCCCAGCATTTT. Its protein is CASSRTGVDQPQHF.

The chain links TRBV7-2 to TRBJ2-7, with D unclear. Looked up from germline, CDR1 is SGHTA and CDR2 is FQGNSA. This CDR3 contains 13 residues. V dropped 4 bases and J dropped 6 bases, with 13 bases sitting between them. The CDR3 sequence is CASSYNKLGEQYF. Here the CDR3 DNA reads TGTGCCAGCAGCTATAATAAACTGGGCGAGCAGTACTTC.

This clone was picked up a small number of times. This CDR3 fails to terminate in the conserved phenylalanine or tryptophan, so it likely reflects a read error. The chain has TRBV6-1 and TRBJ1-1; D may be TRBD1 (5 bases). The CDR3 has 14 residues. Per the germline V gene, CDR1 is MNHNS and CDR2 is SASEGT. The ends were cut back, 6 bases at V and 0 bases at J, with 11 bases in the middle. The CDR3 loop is CASRIQDLNTEAFS. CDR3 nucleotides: TGTGCCAGCAGGATACAGGACCTGAACACTGAAGCTTTCTCT.

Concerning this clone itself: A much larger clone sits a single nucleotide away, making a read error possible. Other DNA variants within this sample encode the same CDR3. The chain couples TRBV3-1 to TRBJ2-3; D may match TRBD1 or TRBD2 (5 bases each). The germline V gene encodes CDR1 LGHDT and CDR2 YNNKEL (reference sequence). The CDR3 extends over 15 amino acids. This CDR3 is CASSQVGDGTDTQYF. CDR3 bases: TGTGCCAGCAGTCAAGTAGGGGACGGCACAGATACGCAGTATTTT.

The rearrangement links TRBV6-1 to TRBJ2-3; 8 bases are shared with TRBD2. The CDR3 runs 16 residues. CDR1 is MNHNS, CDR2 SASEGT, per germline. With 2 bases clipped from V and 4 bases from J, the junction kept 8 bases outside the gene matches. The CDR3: CASSEIGGGSSDTQYF. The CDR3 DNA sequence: TGTGCCAGCAGTGAAATCGGGGGGGGCTCTTCAGATACGCAGTATTTT.

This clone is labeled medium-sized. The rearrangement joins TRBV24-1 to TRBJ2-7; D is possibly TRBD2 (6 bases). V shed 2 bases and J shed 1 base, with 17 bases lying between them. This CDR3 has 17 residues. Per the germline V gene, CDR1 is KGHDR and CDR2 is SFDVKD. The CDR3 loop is CATSDSHSRRGSYEQYF. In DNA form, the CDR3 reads TGTGCCACCAGTGATTCTCACAGTAGGCGGGGTTCCTACGAGCAGTACTTC.

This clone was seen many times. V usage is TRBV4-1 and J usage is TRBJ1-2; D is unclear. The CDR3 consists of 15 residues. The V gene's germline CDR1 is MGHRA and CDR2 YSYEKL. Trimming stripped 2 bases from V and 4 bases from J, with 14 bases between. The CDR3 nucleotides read TGCGCCAGCAGCCAACAAGATGCGGGAGGCTATGGCTACACCTTC. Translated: CASSQQDAGGYGYTF.